The following is a T cell receptor (beta chain) sequence with its context. The antigen is not known. Recent acute infections and vaccinations were absent in the healthy HIV-negative adult donors. Within Nashville, Tennessee resided all donors, each a Caucasian adult. Sequencing was performed with immunoSEQ multiplex PCR; in TCRdb, only in-frame clones are kept and a portion is missing. The sample lists fewer than 3 million clones, 85% to 95% occurring once. The data were taken from a study of shared clonotypes between healthy human individuals. With V trimmed by 5 bases and J by 3 bases, 7 bases remained unmatched. The germline CDR1 and CDR2 sequences are SGHAT and FQNNGV. The CDR3 is 15 amino acids. Notes on the study in general: Larger richness was generally estimated for naive than memory subsets. The low donor count limited represented genetic and exposure-history diversity.

The TCR originated in a man in his late teens or twenties in good health. Some clones in this sample may be carry-over from other donors' samples. The chain uses TRBV11-2 and TRBJ2-7, with TRBD2 matching over 10 bases. The source material was naive CD4+ T cells from PBMCs. Noted subset: CD45RA+ positively selected. The CDR3: CASSPQTSGYYEQYF. The CDR3 DNA reads as TGTGCCAGCAGCCCCCAGACTAGCGGGTACTACGAGCAGTACTTC. The full variable domain, completed using reference TRBV11-2 and TRBJ2-7, is EAGVAQSPRYKIIEKRQSVAFWCNPISGHATLYWYQQILGQGPKLLIQFQNNGVVDDSQLPKDRFSAERLKGVDSTLKIQPAKLEDSAVYLCASSPQTSGYYEQYFGPGTRLTVT.